The T cell receptor (beta chain) described here comes from a study of tumor T cells in aggressive B-cell lymphoma. Clones were read by immunoSEQ multiplex PCR, and TCRdb kept only the in-frame ones, dropping some. The sample shows under 4,500 clones, just over 85% of them seen only once. The specimen was tumor tissue. The sequence derives from an adult with diffuse large B cell lymphoma.

For the CDR3, the DNA is TGTGCCAGCAGCTCCGGAGCGGGACAGGGAGACTCACCCCTCCACTTT. Its protein is CASSSGAGQGDSPLHF. The chain carries TRBV7-2 and TRBJ1-6, with 9 nucleotides matching TRBD1. The germline V gene has CDR1 SGHTA and CDR2 FQGNSA. V was pared by 4 bases and J by 10 bases, with 11 bases of the junction left unmatched. This CDR3 is built from 16 residues.